The rows below give T cell receptor beta chains drawn from one sample of a study of T cells in Graves' hyperthyroidism and ophthalmopathy. One entry per CDR3 protein, called by TCRdb with MiXCR from the multiplex PCR reads. The sample holds 250,000 to 400,000 distinct CDR3 sequences, roughly 13% seen once. Sequenced: blood. The receptors were gathered from a middle-aged woman with Graves' ophthalmopathy. CDR3s include the opening cysteine and the closing phenylalanine or tryptophan. D genes are given only for firm matches. Rows give clone size only sometimes, using once, few, many, or a class for an expanded clone.

v_call	d_call	j_call	clone_size	cdr3_aa	cdr3_nt
TRBV6-1	.	TRBJ2-1	few	CASSDWAVSYNEQFF	TGTGCCAGCAGTGACTGGGCAGTCAGCTACAATGAGCAGTTCTTC
TRBV5-1	TRBD2	TRBJ2-7	few	CASSSGGELWEQYF	TGCGCCAGCAGCAGCGGGGGGGAGTTGTGGGAGCAGTACTTC
TRBV4-1	TRBD1	TRBJ2-3	.	CASSQDPTGPARADTQYF	TGCGCCAGCAGCCAAGATCCGACAGGGCCAGCACGCGCAGATACGCAGTATTTT
TRBV3-1	.	TRBJ1-1	many	CASSQDWGSLGHPMNTEAFF	TGTGCCAGCAGCCAAGATTGGGGGTCTTTGGGTCATCCCATGAACACTGAAGCTTTCTTT
TRBV19	TRBD1	TRBJ2-6	few	CASIDRGRARGANVLTF	TGTGCCAGTATTGACAGGGGGCGTGCGCGCGGGGCCAACGTCCTGACTTTC
TRBV27	.	TRBJ2-1	few	CASSLASANEQFF	TGTGCCAGCAGTTTGGCTAGCGCGAATGAGCAGTTCTTC
TRBV12-3/TRBV12-4	.	TRBJ2-5	few	CASSSKGRPREETQYF	TGTGCCAGCAGTAGCAAGGGACGGCCGCGGGAAGAGACCCAGTACTTC
TRBV20-1	.	TRBJ2-1	many	CSAGVGGLFNEQFF	TGCAGTGCTGGCGTGGGGGGGCTCTTCAATGAGCAGTTCTTC
TRBV12-3/TRBV12-4	.	TRBJ1-1	many	CASSFQGFEAFF	TGTGCCAGCAGTTTTCAGGGGTTCGAAGCTTTCTTT
TRBV6-5	.	TRBJ2-1	few	CASSSLGQYNEQFF	TGTGCCAGCAGTTCCCTCGGACAGTACAATGAGCAGTTCTTC
TRBV20-1	.	TRBJ1-1	many	CSARVLGREAFF	TGCAGTGCTAGAGTCTTGGGGCGTGAAGCTTTCTTT
TRBV13	.	TRBJ1-3	.	CASSNSGNTIYF	TGTGCCAGCAGCAACTCTGGAAACACCATATATTTT
TRBV6-1	TRBD1	TRBJ1-1	many	CASSEFRRQGSTEAFF	TGTGCCAGCAGTGAATTTCGTCGACAGGGAAGTACTGAAGCTTTCTTT
TRBV28	TRBD1	TRBJ2-1	.	CASSLRDRGINEQFF	TGTGCCAGCAGTTTGAGGGACAGGGGGATCAATGAGCAGTTCTTC
TRBV2	TRBD1	TRBJ1-5	many	CASSGTGVNQPQHF	TGTGCCAGCAGCGGGACAGGGGTCAATCAGCCCCAGCATTTT
TRBV28	TRBD1	TRBJ2-7	many	CASSRIPGQVYEQYF	TGTGCCAGCAGTCGTATTCCGGGACAGGTCTACGAGCAGTACTTC
TRBV12-3/TRBV12-4	.	TRBJ1-1	many	CASSFATEAFF	TGTGCCAGCAGTTTTGCCACTGAAGCTTTCTTT
TRBV3-1	.	TRBJ1-6	.	CASRGVLNSPLHF	TGTGCCAGCAGGGGGGTCCTGAATTCACCCCTCCACTTT
TRBV12-3/TRBV12-4	.	TRBJ2-7	many	CASSRLLYEQYF	TGTGCCAGCAGTCGATTACTTTACGAGCAGTACTTC
TRBV2	TRBD2	TRBJ2-7	many	CASSEGNSGKSYEQYF	TGTGCCAGCAGTGAAGGGAATAGCGGGAAATCCTACGAGCAGTACTTC
TRBV11-2	TRBD1	TRBJ1-6	many	CASSLQGADSPLHF	TGTGCCAGCAGCTTGCAGGGGGCCGATTCACCCCTCCACTTT
TRBV18	.	TRBJ2-3	.	CASSLQGMNTQYF	TGTGCCAGCTCACTACAGGGTATGAATACGCAGTATTTT